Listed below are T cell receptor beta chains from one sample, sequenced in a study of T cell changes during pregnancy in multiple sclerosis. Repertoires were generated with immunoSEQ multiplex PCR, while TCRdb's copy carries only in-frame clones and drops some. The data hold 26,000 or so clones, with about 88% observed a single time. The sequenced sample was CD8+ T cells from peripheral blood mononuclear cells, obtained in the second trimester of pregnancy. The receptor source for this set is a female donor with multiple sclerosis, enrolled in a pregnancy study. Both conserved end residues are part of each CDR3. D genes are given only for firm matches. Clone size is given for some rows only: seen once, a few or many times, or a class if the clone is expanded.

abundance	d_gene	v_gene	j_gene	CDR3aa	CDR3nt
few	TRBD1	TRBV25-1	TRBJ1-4	CASSPRQGHVEKLFF	TGTGCCAGCAGTCCCCGACAGGGGCACGTTGAAAAACTGTTTTTT
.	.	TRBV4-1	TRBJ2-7	CASSPTGVYEQYF	TGCGCCAGCAGTCCCACGGGGGTCTACGAGCAGTACTTC
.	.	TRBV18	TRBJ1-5	CASSPGRNQPQHF	TGTGCCAGCTCACCTGGGAGGAATCAGCCCCAGCATTTT
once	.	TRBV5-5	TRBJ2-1	CASSARNFDNEQFF	TGTGCCAGCAGCGCCCGAAACTTCGACAATGAGCAGTTCTTC
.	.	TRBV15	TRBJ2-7	CATSRDIASNEQYF	TGTGCCACCAGCAGAGATATAGCCTCTAACGAGCAGTACTTC
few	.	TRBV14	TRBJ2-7	CASSQDPGVEQYF	TGTGCCAGCAGCCAAGATCCAGGGGTCGAGCAGTACTTC
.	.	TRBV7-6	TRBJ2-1	CASSLWPGNYNEQFF	TGTGCCAGCAGCTTATGGCCAGGAAACTACAATGAGCAGTTCTTC
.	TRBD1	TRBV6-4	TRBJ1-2	CASRPHLFSQGAHGYTF	TGTGCCAGCAGACCACATTTATTTTCACAGGGGGCACATGGCTACACCTTC
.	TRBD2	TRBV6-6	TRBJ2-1	CASSPGTSEYNEQFF	TGTGCCAGCAGTCCGGGGACTAGCGAGTACAATGAGCAGTTCTTC
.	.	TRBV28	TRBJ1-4	CASSFYSGRNEKLFF	TGTGCCAGCAGTTTCTACTCAGGGAGGAATGAAAAACTGTTTTTT
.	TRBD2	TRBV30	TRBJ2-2	CAWSGLAGRNTGELFF	TGTGCCTGGAGTGGGCTAGCGGGGAGAAACACCGGGGAGCTGTTTTTT
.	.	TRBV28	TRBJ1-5	CASSLAPWAERNQPQHF	TGTGCCAGCAGCCTAGCCCCTTGGGCCGAACGCAATCAGCCCCAGCATTTT
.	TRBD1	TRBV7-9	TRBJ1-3	CASSSRDRAYLAGNTIYF	TGTGCCAGCAGCTCCCGGGACAGGGCCTATCTAGCTGGAAACACCATATATTTT
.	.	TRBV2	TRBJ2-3	CASVRDSLSTDTQYF	TGTGCCAGCGTCAGGGACTCTCTGAGCACAGATACGCAGTATTTT
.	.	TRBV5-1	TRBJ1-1	CASSLGSGWEAFF	TGCGCCAGCAGCTTGGGCTCAGGGTGGGAAGCTTTCTTT
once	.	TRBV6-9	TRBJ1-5	CASSRDYNQPQHF	TGTGCCAGTAGTCGGGACTACAATCAGCCCCAGCATTTT
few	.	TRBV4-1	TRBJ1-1	CASRWRTQTNTEAFF	TGCGCCAGCAGATGGAGGACGCAGACGAACACTGAAGCTTTCTTT
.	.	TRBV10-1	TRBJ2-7	CASSEGGSEQYF	TGCGCCAGCAGTGAAGGGGGTAGCGAGCAGTACTTC
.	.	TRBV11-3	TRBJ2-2	CASSFDTRGELFF	TGTGCCAGCAGCTTCGACACCCGAGGGGAGCTGTTTTTT
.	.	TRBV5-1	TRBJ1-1	CASSLKEAGGAAFF	TGCGCCAGCAGCTTGAAGGAGGCTGGGGGGGCGGCTTTCTTT
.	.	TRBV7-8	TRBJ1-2	CASSFGPREAFYGYTF	TGTGCCAGCAGCTTTGGGCCCCGGGAAGCTTTCTATGGCTACACCTTC
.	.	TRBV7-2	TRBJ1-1	CASSSRINTEAFF	TGTGCCAGCAGCTCCCGTATAAACACTGAAGCTTTCTTT
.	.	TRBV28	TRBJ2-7	CASRKIRDISYEQYF	TGTGCCAGCAGGAAGATCCGGGACATCTCCTACGAGCAGTACTTC
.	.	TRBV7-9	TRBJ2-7	CASSLDSAYEQYF	TGTGCCAGCAGCTTAGACAGTGCCTACGAGCAGTACTTC
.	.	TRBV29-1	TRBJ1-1	CSVEMEGGTAPVTEAFF	TGCAGCGTTGAAATGGAAGGCGGGACCGCCCCAGTCACTGAAGCTTTCTTT
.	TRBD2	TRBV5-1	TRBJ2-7	CASSLGIAGPYEQYF	TGCGCCAGCAGCTTGGGGATAGCGGGGCCCTACGAGCAGTACTTC
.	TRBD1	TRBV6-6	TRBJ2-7	CASSNDRDEQYF	TGTGCCAGCAGTAACGACAGGGACGAGCAGTACTTC
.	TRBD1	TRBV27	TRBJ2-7	CASSLGQGAYEQYF	TGTGCCAGCAGCCTCGGACAGGGGGCTTACGAGCAGTACTTC
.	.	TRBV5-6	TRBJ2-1	CASSLIRSSYNEQFF	TGTGCCAGCAGCTTGATTCGGAGCTCCTACAATGAGCAGTTCTTC
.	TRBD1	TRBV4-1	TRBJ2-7	CASSQAGTGGSYEQYF	TGCGCCAGCAGCCAAGCCGGAACAGGGGGCTCCTACGAGCAGTACTTC
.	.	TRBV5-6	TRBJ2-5	CASTEIGGQETQYF	TGTGCCAGCACCGAAATAGGGGGACAAGAGACCCAGTACTTC
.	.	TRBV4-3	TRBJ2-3	CASSQDGWTGETDTQYF	TGCGCCAGCAGCCAAGATGGTTGGACTGGGGAAACAGATACGCAGTATTTT
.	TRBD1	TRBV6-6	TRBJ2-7	CASSYPGTGSDEQYF	TGTGCCAGCAGTTACCCCGGGACAGGGTCGGACGAGCAGTACTTC
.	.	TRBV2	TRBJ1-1	CASSGLEAFF	TGTGCCAGCAGTGGTTTAGAAGCTTTCTTT
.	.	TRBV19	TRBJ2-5	CASRTGPGRTQYF	TGTGCCAGTAGGACCGGACCGGGGAGGACCCAGTACTTC
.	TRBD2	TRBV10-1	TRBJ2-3	CASSEGAGDTDTQYF	TGCGCCAGCAGTGAGGGAGCGGGAGACACAGATACGCAGTATTTT
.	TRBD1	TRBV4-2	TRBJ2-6	CASSGQGASGANVLTF	TGTGCCAGCAGCGGACAGGGGGCATCTGGGGCCAACGTCCTGACTTTC
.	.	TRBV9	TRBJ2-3	CASSVSLGPSTDTQYF	TGTGCCAGCAGCGTAAGTCTAGGCCCTAGCACAGATACGCAGTATTTT
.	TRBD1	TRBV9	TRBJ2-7	CASSPEGAVEQYF	TGTGCCAGCAGCCCCGAGGGGGCGGTTGAGCAGTACTTC
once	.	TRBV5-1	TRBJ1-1	CASSLTSGEATEAFF	TGCGCCAGCAGCTTAACATCCGGGGAGGCCACTGAAGCTTTCTTT
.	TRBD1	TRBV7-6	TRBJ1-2	CASSWDRGLGYTF	TGTGCCAGCAGTTGGGACAGGGGGCTTGGCTACACCTTC
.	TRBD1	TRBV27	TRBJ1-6	CASSGLVMGTGPRGLSLALHF	TGTGCCAGCAGTGGCCTTGTAATGGGGACAGGGCCTCGGGGACTTAGTTTGGCCCTCCACTTT
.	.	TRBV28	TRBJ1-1	CASSLSDSTNTEAFF	TGTGCCAGCAGTTTGTCGGACAGCACGAACACTGAAGCTTTCTTT
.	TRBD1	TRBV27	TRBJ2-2	CASTRTGGSGELFF	TGTGCCAGCACCAGGACAGGGGGTTCCGGGGAGCTGTTTTTT
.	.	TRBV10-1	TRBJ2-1	CASSGGEEYNEQFF	TGCGCCAGCAGTGGAGGTGAAGAGTACAATGAGCAGTTCTTC
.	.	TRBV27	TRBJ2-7	CASSLSSTGIYEQYF	TGTGCCAGCAGTTTATCGTCTACAGGCATCTACGAGCAGTACTTC
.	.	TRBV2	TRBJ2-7	CASRVQGGLSSYEQYF	TGTGCCAGCAGGGTACAGGGAGGGTTGAGCTCCTACGAGCAGTACTTC
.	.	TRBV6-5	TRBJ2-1	CASSSGNEQFF	TGTGCCAGCAGTTCGGGGAATGAGCAGTTCTTC
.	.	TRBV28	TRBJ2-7	CASSQRGYYIGSYEQYF	TGTGCCAGCAGTCAGAGGGGGTATTACATTGGCTCCTACGAGCAGTACTTC
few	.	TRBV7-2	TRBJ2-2	CASSLVDSGGELFF	TGTGCCAGCAGCTTAGTGGACTCCGGGGGGGAGCTGTTTTTT
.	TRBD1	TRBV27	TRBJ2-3	CASLGQSTDTQYF	TGTGCCAGCTTGGGACAGTCCACAGATACGCAGTATTTT
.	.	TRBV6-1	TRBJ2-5	CASSELASPFGETQYF	TGTGCCAGCAGTGAATTAGCGTCCCCCTTCGGAGAGACCCAGTACTTC
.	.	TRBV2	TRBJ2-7	CASSAAVAYEQYF	TGTGCCAGCAGTGCTGCGGTTGCCTACGAGCAGTACTTC
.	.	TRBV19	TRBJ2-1	CASIGGGTARNEQFF	TGTGCCAGTATCGGGGGGGGGACAGCGAGAAATGAGCAGTTCTTC
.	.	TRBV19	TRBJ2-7	CASSFGRGYEQYF	TGTGCCAGTAGTTTTGGCAGGGGATACGAGCAGTACTTC
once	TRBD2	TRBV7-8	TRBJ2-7	CASSPGLGEGYEQYF	TGTGCCAGCAGCCCGGGACTGGGGGAGGGCTACGAGCAGTACTTC
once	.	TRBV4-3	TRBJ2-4	CASSQVVAALGVNKNIQYF	TGCGCCAGCAGCCAAGTCGTCGCTGCCCTTGGAGTAAACAAAAACATTCAGTACTTC
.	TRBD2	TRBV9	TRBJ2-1	CASSVVLAGGRSDEQFF	TGTGCCAGCAGCGTAGTCCTAGCGGGGGGGCGCAGTGATGAGCAGTTCTTC